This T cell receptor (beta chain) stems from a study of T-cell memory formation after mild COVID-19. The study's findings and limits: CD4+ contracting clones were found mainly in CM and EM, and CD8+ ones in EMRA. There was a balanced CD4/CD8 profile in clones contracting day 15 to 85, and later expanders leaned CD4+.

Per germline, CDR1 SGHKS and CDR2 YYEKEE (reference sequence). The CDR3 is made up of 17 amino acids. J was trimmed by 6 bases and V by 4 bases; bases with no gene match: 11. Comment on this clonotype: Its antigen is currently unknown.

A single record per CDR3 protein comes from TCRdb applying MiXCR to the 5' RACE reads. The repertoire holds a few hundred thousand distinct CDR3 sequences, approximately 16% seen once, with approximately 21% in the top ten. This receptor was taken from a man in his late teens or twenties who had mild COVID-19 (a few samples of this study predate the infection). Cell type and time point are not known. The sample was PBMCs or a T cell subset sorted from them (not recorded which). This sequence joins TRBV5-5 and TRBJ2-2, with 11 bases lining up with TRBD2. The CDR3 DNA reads TGTGCCAGCAGCGGACTAGCGGGTGGGACGTTGGCCGGGGAGCTGTTTTTT. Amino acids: CASSGLAGGTLAGELFF.